Below, 26 T cell receptor beta chains from the same sample are listed, as sequenced in a study of response to subunit inactivated influenza vaccine. TCRdb analysed the RT-PCR reads with MiXCR anew, one entry per CDR3 protein. This table has around 580,000 distinct CDR3 sequences, roughly 10% appearing once. Sequencing used PBMCs from blood, obtained on the day of vaccination. These receptors came from a man aged 50 to 59 who received an inactivated influenza vaccine.

This clonotype was observed at least ten times. The genes are TRBV15 and TRBJ2-2, with D unresolved. Trimming stripped 0 bases from V and 1 base from J, with 6 bases between. The germline gives CDR1 LNHNV, CDR2 YYDKDF (reference sequence). There are 15 residues in the CDR3. As DNA, the CDR3 is TGTGCCACCAGCAGAGATAGCTTGAACACCGGGGAGCTGTTTTTT. Its protein product is CATSRDSLNTGELFF.

V is TRBV12-3 or TRBV12-4 and J is TRBJ2-7; D may be TRBD2 (5 bases). This CDR3 contains 12 residues. The V end lost 2 bases, the J end lost 10 bases, and 12 bases lay between the germline ends. As DNA, the CDR3 is TGTGCCAGCAGTTTACGGCGGAGGCAACAGTACTTC. Its protein is CASSLRRRQQYF.

This clonotype was counted at least ten times. The chain is built from TRBV6-1 and TRBJ1-1; 7 bases match TRBD1. J gave up 0 bases and V 4 bases, and 2 bases lay outside the gene matches. CDR1 and CDR2 from the germline V gene are MNHNS and SASEGT. The CDR3 is made up of 14 amino acids. DNA for the CDR3: TGTGCCAGCAGTGTCAGGGGGATGAACACTGAAGCTTTCTTT. Translating it yields CASSVRGMNTEAFF.

The rearrangement links TRBV2 to TRBJ2-2, with a weak D call TRBD1 (5 bases). The length of the CDR3 is 18 residues. Germline CDR1 and CDR2: SNHLY and FYNNEI. Trimming took 4 bases from V and 1 from J, leaving 19 bases between them. The CDR3 sequence is CASSGWSFRTKNTGELFF. DNA for the CDR3: TGTGCCAGCAGTGGATGGTCCTTTAGGACAAAGAACACCGGGGAGCTGTTTTTT. Supplemented by reference TRBV2 and TRBJ2-2, the full variable domain reads EPEVTQTPSHQVTQMGQEVILRCVPISNHLYFYWYRQILGQKVEFLVSFYNNEISEKSEIFDDQFSVERPDGSNFTLKIRSTKLEDSAMYFCASSGWSFRTKNTGELFFGEGSRLTVL.

The CDR3 DNA reads as TGCGCCAGCAGCGAGATCTCAGGGTACCAAGAGACCCAGTACTTC. This sequence encodes CASSEISGYQETQYF. The V and J genes are TRBV5-1 and TRBJ2-5; D might be TRBD1 (5 bases). CDR3 length: 15 amino acids. Trimming took 4 bases from V and 0 from J, leaving 13 bases between them. The germline gives CDR1 SGHRS, CDR2 YFSETQ.

Of note for this clonotype: A read error is possible here, since a much larger clone lies one base away. The chain links TRBV5-1 to TRBJ2-3; TRBD2 is a possible D gene (6 bases). The V end was cut by 0 bases, the J end by 2 bases, with 13 bases between. The CDR3 totals 16 residues. Germline values: CDR1 SGHRS, CDR2 YFSETQ. For the CDR3, the DNA is TGCGCCAGCAGCTTGGTAGGACTACGTCCCACAGATACGCAGTATTTT. Its translation: CASSLVGLRPTDTQYF.

In this sample, this clonotype turned up a few times. V is TRBV12-3 or TRBV12-4 and J is TRBJ1-4; D is possibly TRBD1 (6 bases). Trimming stripped 5 bases from V and 11 bases from J, with 15 bases between. The length of the CDR3 is 13 residues. The CDR3 spells CASSVTGQYKLFF. In nucleotides, the CDR3 is TGTGCCAGCAGTGTGACCGGACAGTACAAACTGTTTTTT.

The chain combines TRBV5-1 with TRBJ2-7; no definite D call. CDR3 size: 16 residues. Germline-derived CDR1 and CDR2 are SGHRS and YFSETQ. V lost 0 bases to trimming and J lost 2 bases, with 15 bases between them. In nucleotides, the CDR3 is TGCGCCAGCAGCTTGGATTCGGGCGGCCCTACCTACGAGCAGTACTTC. This sequence encodes CASSLDSGGPTYEQYF. Based on the CDR3 plus reference TRBV5-1 and TRBJ2-7, the full variable domain is KAGVTQTPRYLIKTRGQQVTLSCSPISGHRSVSWYQQTPGQGLQFLFEYFSETQRNKGNFPGRFSGRQFSNSRSEMNVSTLELGDSALYLCASSLDSGGPTYEQYFGPGTRLTVT.

The CDR3 region is CAISESRGTGLPGNYEQYF. For the CDR3, the DNA is TGTGCCATCAGTGAGTCCAGGGGGACAGGGCTCCCTGGGAACTACGAGCAGTACTTC. The chain recombines TRBV10-3 with TRBJ2-7; 9 nucleotides line up with TRBD1. The CDR3 spans 19 residues. CDR1 and CDR2 (germline): ENHRY, SYGVKD. V shed 0 bases and J 3 bases; nucleotides not matched to a gene: 15.

This clonotype has a handful of counts. The rearrangement links TRBV6-2 or TRBV6-3 to TRBJ2-1; 9 bases are a match to TRBD1. Germline trimming cut 6 bases from V and 1 base from J; bases unmatched to any gene: 7. The V gene's germline CDR1 is MNHEY and CDR2 SVGEGT. The CDR3 spans 16 residues. In nucleotides, the CDR3 is TGTGCCAGCAGATCCACAGGGGGCATATCCTACAATGAGCAGTTCTTC. Translation gives CASRSTGGISYNEQFF.

This clonotype turned up a few times. The chain is built from TRBV5-1 and TRBJ2-1, with 12 bases identical to TRBD2. Per germline, CDR1 SGHRS and CDR2 YFSETQ. After removal of 3 bases from V and 6 bases from J, the junction contained 1 base not matched to a gene. The CDR3 contains 14 residues. As DNA, the CDR3 is TGCGCCAGCAGCTCGGGACTAGCGGGCAATGAGCAGTTCTTC. It translates to CASSSGLAGNEQFF.

V gene TRBV20-1 combines with J gene TRBJ2-7; 9 bases fit TRBD2. This CDR3 spans 14 amino acids. The germline V gene encodes CDR1 DFQATT and CDR2 SNEGSKA (reference sequence). V was clipped by 3 bases and J by 4 bases; unmatched bases: 7. The chain's CDR3 is CSASSGLASYEQYF. The DNA of the CDR3 is TGCAGTGCTAGTTCCGGACTAGCGTCGTACGAGCAGTACTTC.

Points on this clonotype: The junction shows a germline mismatch at one end, possibly a read error. The chain uses TRBV5-1 and TRBJ2-5; TRBD2 is a possible D gene (6 bases). The V gene's germline CDR1 is SGHRS and CDR2 YFSETQ. The CDR3 consists of 11 residues. CDR3 nucleotides: TGCGCCAGCAGTAACGAGCGGGTCTCCCTCTTC. It codes for CASSNERVSLF.

This clonotype was counted between two and nine times. J is TRBJ1-2 and V is TRBV20-1; 8 bases fit TRBD1. Germline values: CDR1 DFQATT, CDR2 SNEGSKA (reference sequence). This CDR3 is 15 amino acids long. The V segment lost 2 bases and the J segment 5 bases; nucleotides outside the gene matches: 10. The CDR3 nucleotides are TGCAGTGCTAGATCCCAGGACAGGGCGGTTTATGGCTACACCTTC. As protein: CSARSQDRAVYGYTF.

This clonotype was observed many times. The genes are TRBV5-1 and TRBJ2-5; 7 bases line up with TRBD2. The CDR3 runs 14 residues. V lost 0 bases and J lost 5; bases outside the gene matches: 4. In germline, CDR1 is SGHRS, CDR2 YFSETQ. CDR3 bases: TGCGCCAGCAGCTTGGTTGCGGGAGTTGAGACCCAGTACTTC. This translates into CASSLVAGVETQYF. The full variable domain, rest sourced from reference TRBV5-1 and TRBJ2-5, is KAGVTQTPRYLIKTRGQQVTLSCSPISGHRSVSWYQQTPGQGLQFLFEYFSETQRNKGNFPGRFSGRQFSNSRSEMNVSTLELGDSALYLCASSLVAGVETQYFGPGTRLLVL.

The chain has TRBV5-1 and TRBJ2-3; D gene ambiguous. This CDR3 comprises 16 residues. CDR1 and CDR2 from the germline V gene are SGHRS and YFSETQ. V was cut by 0 bases and J by 0 bases, with 11 bases left in between. As DNA, the CDR3 is TGCGCCAGCAGCTTGGACGGACGTACTAGCACAGATACGCAGTATTTT. It specifies CASSLDGRTSTDTQYF.

The V call is TRBV20-1, the J call TRBJ2-2; TRBD2 aligns across 9 bases. This CDR3 has 15 amino acids. With V trimmed by 6 bases and J by 1 base, 6 bases remained unmatched. Germline CDR1 reads DFQATT; CDR2 reads SNEGSKA (reference sequence). CDR3 region: CSARRGGRNTGELFF. DNA of the CDR3: TGCAGTGCCAGGCGGGGGGGTCGGAACACCGGGGAGCTGTTTTTT.

The V gene is TRBV28, the J gene TRBJ2-7; 8 positions agree with TRBD2. The CDR3 totals 16 residues. Germline V gives CDR1 MDHEN, CDR2 SYDVKM. V dropped 7 bases and J dropped 2; count of bases not matched to a gene: 13. In DNA form, the CDR3 reads TGTGCCAGCACCGTAGCGGGAAGACTTTCTACCTACGAGCAGTACTTC. Protein product: CASTVAGRLSTYEQYF. Full variable domain (remainder filled in from reference TRBV28 and TRBJ2-7): DVKVTQSSRYLVKRTGEKVFLECVQDMDHENMFWYRQDPGLGLRLIYFSYDVKMKEKGDIPEGYSVSREKKERFSLILESASTNQTSMYLCASTVAGRLSTYEQYFGPGTRLTVT.

V is TRBV27 and J is TRBJ2-1; D tentatively fits TRBD1 or TRBD2 (5 bases each). CDR3 length equals 16 residues. Trimming cost V 3 bases and J 7 bases, with 19 bases left between them. Germline CDR1 MNHEY, CDR2 SMNVEV (reference sequence). CDR3 in amino acids: CASSLSGTEAVNEQFF. In DNA, the CDR3 is TGTGCCAGCAGTTTGAGTGGGACGGAAGCGGTGAATGAGCAGTTCTTC.

This clonotype has more than one count but fewer than ten. The chain is built from TRBV5-5 and TRBJ2-7; a possible D gene is TRBD2 (6 bases). From germline, CDR1 is SGHKS and CDR2 YYEKEE (reference sequence). CDR3 size: 14 residues. The ends were cut back, 1 base at V and 6 bases at J, with 14 bases in the middle. CDR3 in DNA: TGTGCCAGCAGCTTGAGGAGGGACGGGGGCGAGCAGTACTTC. It encodes CASSLRRDGGEQYF.

The chain links TRBV2 to TRBJ1-1; D is unclear. This CDR3 contains 12 residues. Trimming removed 4 bases from V and 6 bases from J, with 9 bases in between. Germline CDR1 reads SNHLY; CDR2 reads FYNNEI. The CDR3 DNA is TGTGCCAGCAGTGTCCGTGCGGCTGAAGCTTTCTTT. Translated: CASSVRAAEAFF.

The rearrangement joins TRBV9 to TRBJ2-3; D may be TRBD2 (5 bases). This CDR3 spans 15 amino acids. CDR1 and CDR2 from the germline V gene are SGDLS and YYNGEE. V lost 10 bases, J lost 0 bases, and 18 bases lay in between. This CDR3 is CADYGEEGSTDTQYF. As DNA, the CDR3 is TGTGCCGACTACGGCGAGGAAGGAAGCACAGATACGCAGTATTTT.

A few counts support this clonotype. V usage is TRBV4-1 and J usage is TRBJ1-4; TRBD1 agrees at 7 bases. The germline gives CDR1 MGHRA, CDR2 YSYEKL. Losses at the gene ends were 4 bases for V and 8 bases for J; bases not matched to a gene: 10. The CDR3 consists of 15 residues. CDR3 loop: CASSLDRVGGEKLFF. The CDR3 nucleotides are TGCGCCAGCAGCCTAGACAGGGTAGGGGGGGAAAAACTGTTTTTT.

A word on this clonotype: One end of the junction does not line up with germline, which may come from a read error. The chain is built from TRBV4-2 and TRBJ2-2; TRBD2 aligns across 10 bases. This CDR3 contains 16 residues. Germline V lookup: CDR1 LGHNA, CDR2 YNFKEQ. The CDR3 sequence: CASSQELAGNTAELFF. The CDR3 bases are TGTGCCAGCAGCCAAGAACTAGCGGGGAACACCGCGGAGCTGTTTTTT.

The chain combines TRBV28 with TRBJ2-6; D tentatively fits TRBD1 or TRBD2 (5 bases each). This CDR3 region has 17 residues. From germline, CDR1 is MDHEN and CDR2 SYDVKM. The V and J ends lost 6 bases and 3 bases respectively, with 18 bases between them. CDR3 residues: CASSPGGGSFGANVLTF. The DNA of the CDR3 is TGTGCCAGCAGCCCCGGTGGGGGTAGCTTTGGGGCCAACGTCCTGACTTTC.

Remarks on this clonotype: Germline is not matched at one junction end, which may reflect a read error. V usage is TRBV12-3 or TRBV12-4 and J usage is TRBJ2-5; no definite D call. The CDR3 runs to 16 residues. CDR3 residues: CASTLRRSWYQETQYF. The CDR3 nucleotides read TGTGCCAGCACTTTACGTCGGTCCTGGTACCAAGAGACCCAGTACTTC.